This T cell receptor (beta chain) was identified in a study of T cell repertoires in cytomegalovirus infection. Looking at the study overall: Peptides in the study included HLA-C-restricted and HLA-B-restricted CMV epitopes. CMV infection and matching HLA type were both indicated by public TCR beta signatures. Notes on the study in general: The cumulative frequency of public TCR beta families identified carriers of CMV plus the relevant HLA.

V lost 0 bases and J 6 bases, leaving 12 bases between the germline ends. CDR3 size: 15 residues. Looked up from germline, CDR1 is LGHNA and CDR2 is YSLEER. With regard to this clonotype: The antigen remains unidentified.

TCRdb re-called the reads through MiXCR, storing one row per CDR3 protein. This table holds 80,000 or so distinct CDR3 sequences, more than 20% found once. Sequences were derived from CD8+ T cells from cultured PBMCs, sampled from culture after CMV antigen stimulation. The clonotype originates from a human donor in good health (CMV status not recorded). Some clones in this sample may be carry-over from other donors' samples. The V gene is TRBV4-3, the J gene TRBJ2-1, with D possibly called TRBD1 or TRBD2 (5 bases each). The CDR3 region has the DNA TGCGCCAGCAGCCAAGATACCCGAGGGGCCAATGAGCAGTTCTTC. Translating gives CASSQDTRGANEQFF.